A single sample gave rise to the 30 T cell receptor beta chains below, sequenced in a study of blood T cells in healthy people across ages (dated by TCRdb to the mid-2010s). Preparation of the library involved 5' RACE. The data were produced on an Illumina HiSeq 2500. A second PCR of about 6 to 11 cycles was performed with a sample-barcoded 5' primer and a J-beta primer mix. TCRdb cleaned the public reads at Q25 with fastp, built clones with MiXCR and kept in-frame beta chains. Identical CDR3 protein sequences are pooled into one entry, listed with their most common genes and DNA. This sample gives about 640,000 distinct CDR3 sequences in total; approximately 59% of them show up just once. 30% to 40% of the sample belongs to the ten largest clones. The sequenced sample consisted of blood. Receptors were obtained from a man aged 55 to 70 in good health.

This chain joins TRBV4-2 and TRBJ2-5; the D is unclear. V was trimmed by 1 base and J by 2 bases, leaving 11 bases between them. Germline V lookup: CDR1 LGHNA, CDR2 YNFKEQ. The CDR3 extends over 15 amino acids. CDR3 residues: CASSQVIGRQETQYF. The CDR3, as DNA: TGTGCCAGCAGCCAAGTGATAGGCAGGCAAGAGACCCAGTACTTC.

There are a few counts of this clonotype. This chain uses TRBV5-1 with TRBJ2-1, with D uncertain. With 0 bases removed from V and 0 bases from J, the gap between germline ends came to 13 bases. The CDR3 has 17 residues. Germline V lookup: CDR1 SGHRS, CDR2 YFSETQ. CDR3 sequence (DNA): TGCGCCAGCAGCTTGGTTTCGGCTAGGAGCTCCTACAATGAGCAGTTCTTC. Protein product: CASSLVSARSSYNEQFF.

The chain joins TRBV7-8 to TRBJ1-1, with D tentatively TRBD1 (6 bases). Germline V gives CDR1 SGHVS, CDR2 FQNEAQ. This CDR3 contains 14 residues. V lost 5 bases and J lost 1, with 11 bases in between. DNA for the CDR3: TGTGCCAGCAGCCACAGGGAGACGAACACTGAAGCTTTCTTT. Translating it yields CASSHRETNTEAFF. The full variable domain, in which reference TRBV7-8 and TRBJ1-1 provide the parts outside the CDR3, is GAGVSQSPRYKVAKRGQDVALRCDPISGHVSLFWYQQALGQGPEFLTYFQNEAQLDKSGLPSDRFFAERPEGSVSTLKIQRTQQEDSAVYLCASSHRETNTEAFFGQGTRLTVV.

V is TRBV6-1 and J is TRBJ2-7; weak D call: TRBD1 (6 bases). Germline CDR1 reads MNHNS; CDR2 reads SASEGT. This CDR3 spans 13 amino acids. Trimming took 7 bases from V and 7 from J, leaving 17 bases between them. The CDR3 sequence: CASKDSPSREQYF. CDR3 nucleotides: TGTGCCAGCAAGGACAGCCCTAGTAGGGAGCAGTACTTC.

This clonotype has just a few counts. The rearrangement uses TRBV28 and TRBJ2-5; D uncertain. Germline CDR1 reads MDHEN; CDR2 reads SYDVKM. Trimming cost V 5 bases and J 1 base, with 8 bases left between them. The CDR3 has 13 amino acids. The CDR3 sequence is CASSPSPQETQYF. The CDR3 DNA is TGTGCCAGCAGTCCAAGTCCCCAAGAGACCCAGTACTTC.

This clonotype was observed a few times. The J gene is TRBJ2-7, the V gene TRBV20-1; 13 nucleotides align to TRBD2. Germline CDR1 reads DFQATT; CDR2 reads SNEGSKA (reference sequence). V dropped 5 bases and J dropped 0; count of bases not matched to a gene: 4. The CDR3 has 15 residues. For the CDR3, the DNA is TGCAGTGCTCAGGGACTAGCGGGGAGCTCCTACGAGCAGTACTTC. Translating gives CSAQGLAGSSYEQYF.

The chain carries TRBV7-9 and TRBJ1-4; D perhaps matches TRBD1 (6 bases). The length of the CDR3 is 15 residues. Between the trimmed V and J ends, which lost 4 bases and 3 bases, there was a span of 12 bases. Germline V gene sequence: CDR1 SEHNR, CDR2 FQNEAQ (reference sequence). DNA for the CDR3: TGTGCCAGCAGCTCGCGGGGGGCCTCTAATGAAAAACTGTTTTTT. Protein sequence: CASSSRGASNEKLFF.

The chain carries TRBV12-3 or TRBV12-4 and TRBJ2-3; D remains unclear. The V end was cut by 7 bases, the J end by 2 bases, with 13 bases between. The CDR3 has 14 amino acids. In DNA form, the CDR3 reads TGTGCCAGCAACCTCGACGGTGACACAGATACGCAGTATTTT. Residues: CASNLDGDTDTQYF.

This clonotype was seen more than once but under ten times. The chain uses TRBV20-1 and TRBJ2-1, with D possibly TRBD1 on 6 matching bases. The CDR3 has 15 amino acids. Trimming left V 2 bases short and J 2 bases short, with 13 bases between. Germline-derived CDR1 and CDR2 are DFQATT and SNEGSKA (reference sequence). CDR3 in amino acids: CSARWPQGAYNEQFF. In DNA form, the CDR3 reads TGCAGTGCTAGATGGCCACAGGGAGCCTACAATGAGCAGTTCTTC.

The chain uses TRBV11-2 and TRBJ2-5, with TRBD2 matching 11 bases. This CDR3 region has 15 residues. The germline gives CDR1 SGHAT, CDR2 FQNNGV. Trimming took 0 bases from V and 3 from J; bases not matched to a gene: 0. CDR3 sequence (DNA): TGTGCCAGCAGCTTAGAGGGACTAGCGGAAGAGACCCAGTACTTC. Residues: CASSLEGLAEETQYF.

Here the CDR3 reads CASSADGNYGYTF. The CDR3 DNA sequence: TGTGCCAGCAGTGCGGACGGGAACTATGGCTACACCTTC. This chain connects TRBV2 to TRBJ1-2; D not certain. The CDR3 spans 13 residues. CDR1 is SNHLY, CDR2 FYNNEI, per germline. The V end lost 4 bases, the J end lost 2 bases, and 8 bases lay between the germline ends. The full variable domain, its missing parts supplied by reference TRBV2 and TRBJ1-2, is EPEVTQTPSHQVTQMGQEVILRCVPISNHLYFYWYRQILGQKVEFLVSFYNNEISEKSEIFDDQFSVERPDGSNFTLKIRSTKLEDSAMYFCASSADGNYGYTFGSGTRLTVV.

The rearrangement links TRBV4-2 to TRBJ2-5; D is perhaps TRBD1 or TRBD2 (5 bases each). V lost 3 bases and J 0 bases, leaving 11 bases between the germline ends. The CDR3 has 15 residues. CDR1 is LGHNA and CDR2 is YNFKEQ in the germline V gene. The CDR3 sequence: CASSQNGAYQETQYF. The CDR3 nucleotides read TGTGCCAGCAGCCAGAACGGGGCCTACCAAGAGACCCAGTACTTC.

This clonotype has a single count. The chain is built from TRBV6-6 and TRBJ1-4; 7 positions match TRBD1. CDR1 is MNHNY, CDR2 SVGAGI, per germline (reference sequence). V lost 2 bases to trimming and J lost 6 bases; unmatched junction nucleotides: 9. This CDR3 has 16 amino acids. The CDR3 region has the DNA TGTGCCAGCAGTTACGGGACAGCGAATCTCTATGAAAAACTGTTTTTT. The encoded protein is CASSYGTANLYEKLFF.

This clonotype has just one count. The V call is TRBV18, the J call TRBJ1-2; no clear D gene. V lost 2 bases and J lost 8, with 15 bases in between. The CDR3 runs to 14 residues. Germline CDR1 KGHSH, CDR2 LQKENI. The CDR3 region has the DNA TGTGCCAGCTCACCAGGCGACACCCAAAGAGGCTACACCTTC. Its protein product is CASSPGDTQRGYTF.

The CDR3 sequence is CASSQDGRRNSPLHF. The CDR3 bases are TGTGCCAGCAGCCAAGATGGGCGGAGGAATTCACCCCTCCACTTT. This chain uses TRBV3-1 with TRBJ1-6, with D hard to call. The CDR3 totals 15 residues. V was cut by 0 bases and J by 7 bases, with 10 bases left in between. Germline V gene sequence: CDR1 LGHDT, CDR2 YNNKEL (reference sequence). The full variable domain, completed using reference TRBV3-1 and TRBJ1-6, is DTAVSQTPKYLVTQMGNDKSIKCEQNLGHDTMYWYKQDSKKFLKIMFSYNNKELIINETVPNRFSPKSPDKAHLNLHINSLELGDSAVYFCASSQDGRRNSPLHFGNGTRLTVT.

This clonotype was recorded once. This rearrangement joins TRBV20-1 to TRBJ1-5, with D uncertain. This CDR3 contains 15 residues. CDR1 is DFQATT and CDR2 is SNEGSKA in the germline V gene (reference sequence). Deletions cut 6 bases from V and 2 bases from J, with 17 bases between. DNA for the CDR3: TGCAGTGCCCCCAGGCGGGGTCAGGGCAATCAGCCCCAGCATTTT. Translated: CSAPRRGQGNQPQHF.

The rearrangement links TRBV5-6 to TRBJ2-1; tentatively, D is TRBD1 (5 bases). V was pared by 1 base and J by 13 bases, with 18 bases between. This CDR3 is built from 14 residues. Germline V gives CDR1 SGHDT, CDR2 YYEEEE. In DNA, the CDR3 is TGTGCCAGCAGCTTGCCTCAGGGTCAAGAGACCCAGTTCTTC. As protein: CASSLPQGQETQFF.

This clonotype came up a few times. The V gene is TRBV6-5, the J gene TRBJ2-2; 8 bases line up with TRBD1. Germline values: CDR1 MNHEY, CDR2 SVGAGI. This CDR3 contains 13 residues. With 11 bases clipped from V and 7 bases from J, the junction kept 9 bases outside the gene matches. As DNA, the CDR3 is TGTGCCTCCCGGCAGGGGGCCTACGGGGAGCTGTTTTTT. This codes for CASRQGAYGELFF.

Many counts were recorded for this clonotype. DNA for the CDR3: TGTGCCAGCAGTTTGGCCGACAGGCGGACTGAAGCTTTCTTT. Translating gives CASSLADRRTEAFF. V gene TRBV6-6 combines with J gene TRBJ1-1; TRBD1 might be the D (6 bases). CDR1 and CDR2 from the germline V gene are MNHNY and SVGAGI (reference sequence). The CDR3 has 14 residues. The V and J ends lost 4 bases and 5 bases respectively, with 14 bases between them.

The genes are TRBV6-5 and TRBJ2-5, with unresolved D. CDR1 and CDR2 from the germline V gene are MNHEY and SVGAGI. The CDR3 runs 14 residues. Trimming removed 6 bases at V and 3 bases at J, with 14 bases between. Here the CDR3 reads CASSKGILEETQYF. The CDR3, as DNA: TGTGCCAGCAGCAAAGGGATATTGGAAGAGACCCAGTACTTC.

This chain uses TRBV12-3 or TRBV12-4 with TRBJ2-3, with 8 bases aligning to TRBD2. V was pared by 6 bases and J by 13 bases, with 12 bases of the junction left unmatched. The length of the CDR3 is 13 residues. The CDR3 sequence is CASRFRGGGMKYF. The CDR3 DNA follows: TGTGCCAGCAGGTTCCGTGGCGGGGGGATGAAGTATTTT.

This chain connects TRBV6-6 to TRBJ2-3, with D perhaps matching TRBD2 (6 bases). Trimming stripped 5 bases from V and 2 bases from J, with 11 bases between. Germline CDR1 and CDR2: MNHNY and SVGAGI (reference sequence). This CDR3 comprises 14 residues. CDR3 coding DNA: TGTGCCAGCAGTCGGGGCGGGATCACAGATACGCAGTATTTT. Its translation is CASSRGGITDTQYF.

In this sample, this clonotype turned up a few times. The chain is built from TRBV9 and TRBJ2-1; D unresolved. The CDR3 contains 16 residues. Germline CDR1 and CDR2: SGDLS and YYNGEE. V lost 0 bases and J lost 1, with 11 bases in between. The CDR3 sequence is CASSVATGESYNEQFF. In DNA, the CDR3 is TGTGCCAGCAGCGTAGCTACTGGCGAGTCCTACAATGAGCAGTTCTTC.

Note on this clonotype: A much larger clone sits a single nucleotide away, making a read error possible. The genes are TRBV2 and TRBJ2-5; D is possibly TRBD1 (6 bases). The DNA end favors TRBJ2-7, so the J call may be wrong. The V gene's germline CDR1 is SNHLY and CDR2 FYNNEI. CDR3 length: 15 residues. As DNA, the CDR3 is TGTGCCAGCATCCCAGGGGCGACACTCCACTACGAGCAGTACTTC. This codes for CASIPGATLHYEQYF.

The table lists this clonotype with a few counts. The DNA of the CDR3 is TGTGCCAGCAGCTTCGGTACCGGGACTACTTGGGGTTCAGCCAAAAACATTCAGTACTTC. Translating it yields CASSFGTGTTWGSAKNIQYF. This sequence joins TRBV7-9 and TRBJ2-4, with 7 nucleotides matching TRBD2. The J segment lost 0 bases and the V segment lost 3 bases, leaving 17 bases of the junction unmatched. CDR1 is SEHNR, CDR2 FQNEAQ, per germline (reference sequence). The CDR3 has 20 residues.

This clonotype was detected a few times. J is TRBJ2-1 and V is TRBV6-2 or TRBV6-3, with D perhaps matching TRBD1 (6 bases). Trimming pared 6 bases from V and 2 bases from J, leaving 17 bases between. Germline V gives CDR1 MNHEY, CDR2 SVGEGT. This CDR3 has 16 residues. In nucleotides, the CDR3 is TGTGCCAGCAGCTTAGGAGGACAGACTCCCTACAATGAGCAGTTCTTC. This translates into CASSLGGQTPYNEQFF.

The chain is built from TRBV2 and TRBJ1-6; D perhaps matches TRBD1 (5 bases). The CDR3 sequence is 15 residues long. Deletions cut 0 bases from V and 7 bases from J, with 10 bases between. Germline loops: CDR1 SNHLY, CDR2 FYNNEI. CDR3 sequence: CASSEAGVENSPLHF. CDR3 nucleotides: TGTGCCAGCAGTGAAGCGGGGGTGGAAAATTCACCCCTCCACTTT.

In regard to this clonotype: One end of the junction does not line up with germline, which may come from a read error. This sequence joins TRBV7-9 and TRBJ2-4; 7 positions agree with TRBD1. The DNA end favors TRBJ2-7, so the J call may be wrong. Germline loops: CDR1 SEHNR, CDR2 FQNEAQ (reference sequence). There are 14 residues in the CDR3. The CDR3 loop is CVSSLGGQDYEQYF. CDR3 nucleotides: TGTGTCAGCAGCTTAGGAGGACAGGACTACGAGCAGTACTTC.

The chain has TRBV29-1 and TRBJ2-1; 10 nucleotides match TRBD1. The CDR3 runs to 13 residues. With V trimmed by 4 bases and J by 7 bases, 4 bases remained unmatched. The germline V gene encodes CDR1 SQVTM and CDR2 ANQGSEA. The CDR3 DNA follows: TGCAGCGTTGCCGGGACAGGGGCGAATGAGCAGTTCTTC. It translates to CSVAGTGANEQFF.

J is TRBJ2-7 and V is TRBV11-2; 7 bases map to TRBD2. The tail of the sequence fits TRBJ2-5 better, so the J call may be wrong. CDR3 length: 14 residues. Germline values: CDR1 SGHAT, CDR2 FQNNGV. CDR3 in DNA: TGTGCCAGCAGCCCGGGACTATTCCAAGAGACCCAGTACTTC. Its protein is CASSPGLFQETQYF.